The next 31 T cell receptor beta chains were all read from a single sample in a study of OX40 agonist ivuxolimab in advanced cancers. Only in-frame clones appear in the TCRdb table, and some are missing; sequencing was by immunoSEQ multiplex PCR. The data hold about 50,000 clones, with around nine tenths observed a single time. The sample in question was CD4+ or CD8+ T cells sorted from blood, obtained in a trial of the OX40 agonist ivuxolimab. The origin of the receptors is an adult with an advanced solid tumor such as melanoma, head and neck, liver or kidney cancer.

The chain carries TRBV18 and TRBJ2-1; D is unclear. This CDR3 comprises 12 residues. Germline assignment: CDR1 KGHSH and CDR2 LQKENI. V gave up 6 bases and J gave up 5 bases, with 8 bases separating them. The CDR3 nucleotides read TGTGCCAGCTCCTTTTTTGACAATGAGCAGTTCTTC. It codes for CASSFFDNEQFF. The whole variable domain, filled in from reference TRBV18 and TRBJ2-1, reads NAGVMQNPRHLVRRRGQEARLRCSPMKGHSHVYWYRQLPEEGLKFMVYLQKENIIDESGMPKERFSAEFPKEGPSILRIQQVVRGDSAAYFCASSFFDNEQFFGPGTRLTVL.

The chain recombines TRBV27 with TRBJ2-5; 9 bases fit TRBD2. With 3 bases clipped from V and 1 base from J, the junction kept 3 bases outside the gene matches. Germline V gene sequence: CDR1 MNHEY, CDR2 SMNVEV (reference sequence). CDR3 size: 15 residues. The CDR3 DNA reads TGTGCCAGCAGTTTGGTTAGCGGGGGCCAAGAGACCCAGTACTTC. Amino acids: CASSLVSGGQETQYF.

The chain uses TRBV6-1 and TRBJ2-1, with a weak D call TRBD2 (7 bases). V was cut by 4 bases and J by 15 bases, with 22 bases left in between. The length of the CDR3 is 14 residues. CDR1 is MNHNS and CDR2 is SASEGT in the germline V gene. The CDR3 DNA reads TGTGCCAGCAGTGGAAACGGGGGGCAGGGCCTCGGGTTCTTC. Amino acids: CASSGNGGQGLGFF.

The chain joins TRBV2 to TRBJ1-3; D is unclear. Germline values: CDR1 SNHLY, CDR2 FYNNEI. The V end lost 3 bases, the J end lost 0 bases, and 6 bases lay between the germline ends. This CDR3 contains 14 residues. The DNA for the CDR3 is TGTGCCAGCAGTGAGACTTTCTCTGGAAACACCATATATTTT. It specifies CASSETFSGNTIYF.

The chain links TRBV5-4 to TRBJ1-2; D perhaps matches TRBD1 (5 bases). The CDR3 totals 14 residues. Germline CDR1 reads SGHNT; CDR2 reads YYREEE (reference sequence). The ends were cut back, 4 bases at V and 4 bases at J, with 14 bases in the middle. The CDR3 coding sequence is TGTGCCAGCAGCGAAGGGACCGCTTCCTATGGCTACACCTTC. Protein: CASSEGTASYGYTF.

The CDR3 is CASSLAPGGVSGNTIYF. CDR3 bases: TGTGCCAGCAGTTTAGCGCCCGGGGGGGTCTCTGGAAACACCATATATTTT. The chain uses TRBV27 and TRBJ1-3; possibly TRBD1 for D (5 bases). The CDR3 consists of 17 residues. V gave up 2 bases and J gave up 0 bases, with 14 bases separating them. Per germline, CDR1 MNHEY and CDR2 SMNVEV (reference sequence).

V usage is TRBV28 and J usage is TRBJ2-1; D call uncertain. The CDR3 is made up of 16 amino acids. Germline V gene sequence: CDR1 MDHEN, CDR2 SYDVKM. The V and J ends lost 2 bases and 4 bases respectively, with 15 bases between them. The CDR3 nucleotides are TGTGCCAGCAGTTTAAATGTCCGGACGCTTTACAATGAGCAGTTCTTC. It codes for CASSLNVRTLYNEQFF. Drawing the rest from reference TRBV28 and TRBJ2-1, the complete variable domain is DVKVTQSSRYLVKRTGEKVFLECVQDMDHENMFWYRQDPGLGLRLIYFSYDVKMKEKGDIPEGYSVSREKKERFSLILESASTNQTSMYLCASSLNVRTLYNEQFFGPGTRLTVL.

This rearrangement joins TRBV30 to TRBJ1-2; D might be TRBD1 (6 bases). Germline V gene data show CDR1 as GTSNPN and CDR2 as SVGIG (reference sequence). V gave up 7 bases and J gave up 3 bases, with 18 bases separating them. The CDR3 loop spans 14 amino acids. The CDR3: CASPNRGGYYGYTF. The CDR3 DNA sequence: TGTGCCTCCCCGAATAGGGGGGGATACTATGGCTACACCTTC.

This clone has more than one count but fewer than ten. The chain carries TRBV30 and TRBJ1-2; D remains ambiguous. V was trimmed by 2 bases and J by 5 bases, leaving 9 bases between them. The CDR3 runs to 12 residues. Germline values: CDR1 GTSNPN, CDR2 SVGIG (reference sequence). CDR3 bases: TGTGCCTGGAGTTTGGACGGATATGGCTACACCTTC. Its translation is CAWSLDGYGYTF.

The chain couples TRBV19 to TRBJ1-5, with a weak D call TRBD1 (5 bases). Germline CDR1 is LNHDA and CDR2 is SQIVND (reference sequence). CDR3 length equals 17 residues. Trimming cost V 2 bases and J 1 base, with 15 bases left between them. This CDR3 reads CASSIPAYRLSNQPQHF. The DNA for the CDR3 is TGTGCCAGTAGTATACCCGCATACAGGCTGAGCAATCAGCCCCAGCATTTT.

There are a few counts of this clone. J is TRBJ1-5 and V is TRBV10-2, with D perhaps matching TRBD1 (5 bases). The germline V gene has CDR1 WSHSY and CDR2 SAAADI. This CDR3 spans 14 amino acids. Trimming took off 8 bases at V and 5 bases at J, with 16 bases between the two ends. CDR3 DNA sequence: TGCGCCAGCGGGCTCGACAGCGGACATCAGCCCCAGCATTTT. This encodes CASGLDSGHQPQHF.

CDR3 region: CANDRGQGEQYF. DNA for the CDR3: TGTGCTAACGACAGGGGGCAGGGCGAGCAGTACTTC. The J gene is TRBJ2-7, the V gene TRBV30; TRBD1 matches 10 bases. Germline V lookup: CDR1 GTSNPN, CDR2 SVGIG (reference sequence). The CDR3 is 12 amino acids. The variable domain in full, completed from reference TRBV30 and TRBJ2-7, reads SQTIHQWPATLVQPVGSPLSLECTVEGTSNPNLYWYRQAAGRGLQLLFYSVGIGQISSEVPQNLSASRPQDRQFILSSKKLLLSDSGFYLCANDRGQGEQYFGPGTRLTVT.

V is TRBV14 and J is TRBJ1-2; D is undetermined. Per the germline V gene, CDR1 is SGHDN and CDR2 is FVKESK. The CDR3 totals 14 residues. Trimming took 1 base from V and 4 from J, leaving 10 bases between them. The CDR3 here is CASSQVSGIYGYTF. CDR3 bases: TGTGCCAGCAGCCAAGTGTCGGGAATCTATGGCTACACCTTC.

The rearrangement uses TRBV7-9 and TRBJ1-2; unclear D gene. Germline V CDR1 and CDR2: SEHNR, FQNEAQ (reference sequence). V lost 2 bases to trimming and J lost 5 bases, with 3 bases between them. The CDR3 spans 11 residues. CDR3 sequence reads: CASSLKYGYTF. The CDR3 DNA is TGTGCCAGCAGCTTAAAGTATGGCTACACCTTC.

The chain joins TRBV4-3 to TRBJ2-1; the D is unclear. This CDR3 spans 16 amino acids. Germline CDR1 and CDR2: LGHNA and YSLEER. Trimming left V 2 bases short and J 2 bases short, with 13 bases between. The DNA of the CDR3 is TGCGCCAGCAGCCAAACAACTGTCGGCGCCTACAATGAGCAGTTCTTC. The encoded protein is CASSQTTVGAYNEQFF.

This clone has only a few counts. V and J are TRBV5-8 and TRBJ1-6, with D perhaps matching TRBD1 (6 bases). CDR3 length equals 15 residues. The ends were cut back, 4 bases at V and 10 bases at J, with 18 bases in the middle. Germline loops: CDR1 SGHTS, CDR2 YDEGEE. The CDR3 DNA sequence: TGTGCCAGCAGCGCGTTACAGGGCGGATTGTCACCCCTCCACTTT. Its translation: CASSALQGGLSPLHF. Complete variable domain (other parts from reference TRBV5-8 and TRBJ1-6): EAGVTQSPTHLIKTRGQQATLRCSPISGHTSVYWYQQALGLGLQFLLWYDEGEERNRGNFPPRFSGRQFPNYSSELNVNALELEDSALYLCASSALQGGLSPLHFGNGTRLTVT.

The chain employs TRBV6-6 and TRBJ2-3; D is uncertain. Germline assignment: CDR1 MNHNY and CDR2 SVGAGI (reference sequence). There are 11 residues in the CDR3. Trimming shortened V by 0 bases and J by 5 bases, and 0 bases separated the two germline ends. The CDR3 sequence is CASSYSDTQYF. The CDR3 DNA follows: TGTGCCAGCAGTTACTCAGATACGCAGTATTTT.

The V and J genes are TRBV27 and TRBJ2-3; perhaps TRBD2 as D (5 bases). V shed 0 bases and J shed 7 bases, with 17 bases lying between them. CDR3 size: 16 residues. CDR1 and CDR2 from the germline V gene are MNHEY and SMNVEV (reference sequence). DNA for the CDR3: TGTGCCAGCAGTTTATCGGAGGCCGGATTCGGATATACGCAGTATTTT. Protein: CASSLSEAGFGYTQYF.

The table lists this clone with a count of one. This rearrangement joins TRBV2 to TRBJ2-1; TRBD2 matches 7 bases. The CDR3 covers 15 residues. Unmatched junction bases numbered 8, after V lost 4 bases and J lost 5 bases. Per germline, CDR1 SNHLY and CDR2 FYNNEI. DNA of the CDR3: TGTGCCAGCAGTGGGCTGGCGGGGGAAGACAATGAGCAGTTCTTC. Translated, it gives CASSGLAGEDNEQFF.

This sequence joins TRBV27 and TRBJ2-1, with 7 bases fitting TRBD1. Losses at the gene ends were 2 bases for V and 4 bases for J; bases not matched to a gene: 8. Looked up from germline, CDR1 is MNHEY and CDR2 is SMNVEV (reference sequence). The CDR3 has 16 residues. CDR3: CASSLRGTAGYNEQFF. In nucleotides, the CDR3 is TGTGCCAGCAGTTTAAGAGGGACAGCTGGATACAATGAGCAGTTCTTC.

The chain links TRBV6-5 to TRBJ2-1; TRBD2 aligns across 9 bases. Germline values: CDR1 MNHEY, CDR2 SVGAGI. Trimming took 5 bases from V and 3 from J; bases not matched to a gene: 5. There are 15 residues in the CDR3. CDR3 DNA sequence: TGTGCCAGCAGTCAACTAGCGGGTCGCTACAATGAGCAGTTCTTC. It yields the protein CASSQLAGRYNEQFF.

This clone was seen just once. The CDR3 coding sequence is TGTGCCAGCAGTTTACTACTCGGGGGTGCTCAGCCCCAGCATTTT. Encoded protein: CASSLLLGGAQPQHF. The genes are TRBV28 and TRBJ1-5; possibly TRBD1 for D (5 bases). The V gene lost 2 bases and the J gene lost 6 bases, with 14 bases spanning the gap. This CDR3 is 15 amino acids long. Germline V gene data show CDR1 as MDHEN and CDR2 as SYDVKM.

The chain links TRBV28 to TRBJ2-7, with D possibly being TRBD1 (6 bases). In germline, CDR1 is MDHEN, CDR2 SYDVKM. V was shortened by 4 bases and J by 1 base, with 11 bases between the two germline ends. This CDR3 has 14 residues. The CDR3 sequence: CASSSRDISYEQYF. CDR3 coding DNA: TGTGCCAGCAGTTCCAGGGACATTTCCTACGAGCAGTACTTC.

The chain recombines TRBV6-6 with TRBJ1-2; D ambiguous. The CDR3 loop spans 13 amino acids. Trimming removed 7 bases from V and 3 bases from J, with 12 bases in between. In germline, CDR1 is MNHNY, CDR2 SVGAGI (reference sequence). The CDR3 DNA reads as TGTGCCAGCACGGGCGGGAATTACTATGGCTACACCTTC. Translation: CASTGGNYYGYTF.

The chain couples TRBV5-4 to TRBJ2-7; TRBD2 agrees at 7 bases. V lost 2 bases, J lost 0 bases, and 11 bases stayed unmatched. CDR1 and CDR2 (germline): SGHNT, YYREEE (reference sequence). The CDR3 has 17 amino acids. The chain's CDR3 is CASSFPHGAGISYEQYF. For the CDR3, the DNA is TGTGCCAGCAGCTTTCCCCATGGAGCGGGGATCTCCTACGAGCAGTACTTC.

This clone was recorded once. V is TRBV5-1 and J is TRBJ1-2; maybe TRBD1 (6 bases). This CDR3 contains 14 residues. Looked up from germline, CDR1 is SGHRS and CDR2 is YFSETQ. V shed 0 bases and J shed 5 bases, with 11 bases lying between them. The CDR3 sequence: CASSLAVQGYGYTF. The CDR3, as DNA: TGCGCCAGCAGCTTGGCGGTCCAGGGGTATGGCTACACCTTC.

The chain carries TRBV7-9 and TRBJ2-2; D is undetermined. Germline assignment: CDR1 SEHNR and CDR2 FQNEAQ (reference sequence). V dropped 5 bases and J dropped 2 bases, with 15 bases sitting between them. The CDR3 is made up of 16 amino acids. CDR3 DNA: TGTGCCAGCAGCGGGATAGGGATCCTCAACACCGGGGAGCTGTTTTTT. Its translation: CASSGIGILNTGELFF. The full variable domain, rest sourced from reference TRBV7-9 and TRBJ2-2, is DTGVSQNPRHKITKRGQNVTFRCDPISEHNRLYWYRQTLGQGPEFLTYFQNEAQLEKSRLLSDRFSAERPKGSFSTLEIQRTEQGDSAMYLCASSGIGILNTGELFFGEGSRLTVL.

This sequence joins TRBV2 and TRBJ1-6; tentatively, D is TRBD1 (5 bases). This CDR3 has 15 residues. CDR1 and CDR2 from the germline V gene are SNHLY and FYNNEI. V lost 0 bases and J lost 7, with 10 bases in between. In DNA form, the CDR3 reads TGTGCCAGCAGTGAAGCCCTCAGGACAAATTCACCCCTCCACTTT. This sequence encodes CASSEALRTNSPLHF.

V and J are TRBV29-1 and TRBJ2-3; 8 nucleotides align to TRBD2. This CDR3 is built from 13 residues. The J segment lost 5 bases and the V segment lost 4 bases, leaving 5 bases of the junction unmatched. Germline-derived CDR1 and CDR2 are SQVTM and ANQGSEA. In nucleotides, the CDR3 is TGCAGCGTTGCGGGGGGGCCCCTAGATACGCAGTATTTT. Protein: CSVAGGPLDTQYF.

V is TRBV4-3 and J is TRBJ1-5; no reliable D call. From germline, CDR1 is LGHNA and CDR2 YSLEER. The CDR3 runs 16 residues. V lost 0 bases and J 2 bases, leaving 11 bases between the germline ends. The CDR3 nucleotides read TGCGCCAGCAGCCAAGAGACCCGGACGGGCAATCAGCCCCAGCATTTT. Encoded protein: CASSQETRTGNQPQHF.

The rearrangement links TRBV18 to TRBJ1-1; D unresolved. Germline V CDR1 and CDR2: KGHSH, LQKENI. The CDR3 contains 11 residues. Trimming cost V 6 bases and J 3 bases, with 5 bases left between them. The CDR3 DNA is TGTGCCAGCTCCCGCGACACTGAAGCTTTCTTT. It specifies CASSRDTEAFF.